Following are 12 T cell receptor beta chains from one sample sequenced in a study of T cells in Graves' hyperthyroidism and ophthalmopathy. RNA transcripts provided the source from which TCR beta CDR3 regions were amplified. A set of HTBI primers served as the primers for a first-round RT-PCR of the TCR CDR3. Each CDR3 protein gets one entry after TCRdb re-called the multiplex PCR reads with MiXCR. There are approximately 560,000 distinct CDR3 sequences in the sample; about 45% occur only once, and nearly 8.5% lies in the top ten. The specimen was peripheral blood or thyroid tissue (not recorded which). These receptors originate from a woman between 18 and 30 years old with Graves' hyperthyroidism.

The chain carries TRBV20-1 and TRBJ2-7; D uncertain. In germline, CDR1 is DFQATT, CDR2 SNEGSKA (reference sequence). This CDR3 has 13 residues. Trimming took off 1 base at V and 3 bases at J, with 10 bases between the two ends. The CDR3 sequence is CSARALSNYEQYF. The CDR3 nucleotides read TGCAGTGCTAGAGCCTTGTCCAACTACGAGCAGTACTTC.

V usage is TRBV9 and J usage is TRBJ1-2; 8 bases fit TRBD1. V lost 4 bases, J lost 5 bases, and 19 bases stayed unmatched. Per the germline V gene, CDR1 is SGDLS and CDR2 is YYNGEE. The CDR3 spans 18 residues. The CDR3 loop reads CASSSSTWTGNRGYGYTF. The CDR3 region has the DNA TGTGCCAGCAGCTCATCGACTTGGACAGGGAACCGTGGGTATGGCTACACCTTC.

As DNA, the CDR3 is TGTGCCATCACCCCAGGACAGGTGGTCGAGACCCAGTACTTC. It is translated as CAITPGQVVETQYF. This rearrangement joins TRBV10-3 to TRBJ2-5; TRBD1 matches 7 bases. CDR3 length equals 14 residues. Germline V gene sequence: CDR1 ENHRY, CDR2 SYGVKD. The V and J ends lost 7 bases and 5 bases, in that order; junction bases with no gene match: 10.

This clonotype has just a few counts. CDR3 sequence: CASSIDRDRPQHF. The CDR3, as DNA: TGTGCCAGTAGTATAGACAGGGATCGGCCCCAGCATTTT. This chain uses TRBV19 with TRBJ1-5, with D possibly TRBD1 on 5 matching bases. Germline CDR1 and CDR2: LNHDA and SQIVND (reference sequence). Trimming left V 0 bases short and J 9 bases short, with 9 bases between. This CDR3 has 13 residues. The variable domain in full, completed from reference TRBV19 and TRBJ1-5, reads DGGITQSPKYLFRKEGQNVTLSCEQNLNHDAMYWYRQDPGQGLRLIYYSQIVNDFQKGDIAEGYSVSREKKESFPLTVTSAQKNPTAFYLCASSIDRDRPQHFGDGTRLSIL.

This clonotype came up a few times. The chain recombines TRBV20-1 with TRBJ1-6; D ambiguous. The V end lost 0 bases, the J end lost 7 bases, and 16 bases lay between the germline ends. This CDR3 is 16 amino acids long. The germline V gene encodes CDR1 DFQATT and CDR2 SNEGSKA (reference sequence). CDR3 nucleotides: TGCAGTGCTAGAGAACACGGACCCACAAGAAATTCACCCCTCCACTTT. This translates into CSAREHGPTRNSPLHF.

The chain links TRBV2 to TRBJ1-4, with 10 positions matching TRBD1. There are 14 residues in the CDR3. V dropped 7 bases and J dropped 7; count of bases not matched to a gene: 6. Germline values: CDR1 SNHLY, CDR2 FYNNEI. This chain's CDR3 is CASKGQGLGEKLFF. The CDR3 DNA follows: TGTGCCAGCAAGGGACAGGGGTTGGGTGAAAAACTGTTTTTT.

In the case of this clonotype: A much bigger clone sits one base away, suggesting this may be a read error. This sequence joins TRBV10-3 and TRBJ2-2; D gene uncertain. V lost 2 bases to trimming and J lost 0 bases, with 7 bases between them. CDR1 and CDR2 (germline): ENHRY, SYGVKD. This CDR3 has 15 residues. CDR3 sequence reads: CAISEAGPNTGELFF. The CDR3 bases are TGTGCCATCAGTGAGGCAGGCCCGAACACCGGGGAGCTGTTTTTT.

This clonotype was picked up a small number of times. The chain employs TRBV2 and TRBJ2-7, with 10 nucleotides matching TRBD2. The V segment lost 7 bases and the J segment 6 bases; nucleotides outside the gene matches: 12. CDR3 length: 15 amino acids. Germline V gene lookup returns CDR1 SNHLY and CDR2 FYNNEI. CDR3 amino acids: CASTPGPSGSAEQYF. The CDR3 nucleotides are TGTGCCAGCACCCCCGGTCCTAGCGGGAGTGCCGAGCAGTACTTC.

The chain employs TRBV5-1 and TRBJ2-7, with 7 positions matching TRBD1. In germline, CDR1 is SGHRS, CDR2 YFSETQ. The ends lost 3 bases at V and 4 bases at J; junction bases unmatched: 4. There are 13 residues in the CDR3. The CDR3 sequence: CASSSGQKYEQYF. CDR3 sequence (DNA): TGCGCCAGCAGCTCGGGACAGAAGTACGAGCAGTACTTC.

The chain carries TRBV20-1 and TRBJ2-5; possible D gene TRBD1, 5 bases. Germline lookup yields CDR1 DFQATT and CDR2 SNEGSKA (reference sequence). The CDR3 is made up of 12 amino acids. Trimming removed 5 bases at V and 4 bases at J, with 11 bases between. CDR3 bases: TGCAGTGCTTTTGACAGCATAGAGACCCAGTACTTC. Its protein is CSAFDSIETQYF.

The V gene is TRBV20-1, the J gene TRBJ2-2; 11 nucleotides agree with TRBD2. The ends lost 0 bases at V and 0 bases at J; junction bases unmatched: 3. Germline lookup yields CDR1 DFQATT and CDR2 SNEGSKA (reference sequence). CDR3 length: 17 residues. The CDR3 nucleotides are TGCAGTGCTAGAGATCGTAGCGGGAGGGCGAACACCGGGGAGCTGTTTTTT. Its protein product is CSARDRSGRANTGELFF.

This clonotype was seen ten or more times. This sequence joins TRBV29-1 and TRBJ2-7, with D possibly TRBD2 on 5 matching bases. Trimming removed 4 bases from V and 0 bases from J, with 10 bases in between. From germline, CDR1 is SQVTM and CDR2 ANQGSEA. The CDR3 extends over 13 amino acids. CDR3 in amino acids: CSVVDGDSYEQYF. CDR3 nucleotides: TGCAGCGTTGTGGACGGGGACTCCTACGAGCAGTACTTC.